Sequencing of this TCR beta chain was carried out in a study of technical replicates of blood from a handful of donors. Sequencing was performed with immunoSEQ multiplex PCR; in TCRdb, only in-frame clones are kept and a portion is missing. The repertoire holds tens of thousands of clones, with 95% as singletons. The germline CDR1 and CDR2 sequences are MNHEY and SMNVEV (reference sequence). This CDR3 is 13 amino acids long. The V end was cut by 4 bases, the J end by 2 bases, with 9 bases between. The sample consisted of T cells isolated from PBMCs. This sequence joins TRBV27 and TRBJ2-7, with a tentative D call TRBD1 (5 bases). This clonotype was obtained from a human donor in good health. CDR3 region: CASSSAGPYEQYF. The CDR3 region has the DNA TGTGCCAGCAGTTCCGCAGGGCCCTACGAGCAGTACTTC.